A single sample gave rise to the 20 T cell receptor beta chains below, sequenced in a study of beta chain features in type 1 diabetes. Reverse transcribing all isolated RNA meant expressed TCRB transcripts were sequenced. Sequencing was performed with immunoSEQ multiplex PCR; in TCRdb, only in-frame clones are kept and a portion is missing. The top ten clones hold 0.065% of a sample with about half a million clones, roughly 30% of them seen once. Sequenced sample: naive CD4+ T cells from blood. These receptors all stem from a man aged 18-30 years in good health.

This chain links TRBV6-5 with TRBJ1-2, with TRBD1 matching 7 bases. Germline values: CDR1 MNHEY, CDR2 SVGAGI. V trimming: 6 bases; J trimming: 5 bases; junction bases outside the gene matches: 12. This CDR3 contains 15 residues. The CDR3 bases are TGTGCCAGCAGGCCTACACAGGGGTTAATGTATGGCTACACCTTC. Its translation is CASRPTQGLMYGYTF.

This chain connects TRBV29-1 to TRBJ2-7; no clear D gene. Germline values: CDR1 SQVTM, CDR2 ANQGSEA. This CDR3 contains 13 residues. Trimming cost V 3 bases and J 6 bases, with 15 bases left between them. CDR3 nucleotide sequence: TGCAGCGTTGATCGGCAGGCGACTGGCGAGCAGTACTTC. It codes for CSVDRQATGEQYF.

The rearrangement joins TRBV9 to TRBJ2-2, with D hard to call. Germline CDR1 and CDR2: SGDLS and YYNGEE. CDR3 length: 13 amino acids. V shed 0 bases and J shed 6 bases, with 6 bases lying between them. CDR3 in amino acids: CASSVVSPGELFF. In DNA form, the CDR3 reads TGTGCCAGCAGCGTAGTGTCCCCCGGGGAGCTGTTTTTT.

This clone was seen a few times. The V gene is TRBV9, the J gene TRBJ2-6; no reliable D call. CDR1 is SGDLS and CDR2 is YYNGEE in the germline V gene. The CDR3 runs to 15 residues. V dropped 3 bases and J dropped 0 bases, with 7 bases sitting between them. CDR3 loop: CASSGIYSGANVLTF. CDR3 coding DNA: TGTGCCAGCAGCGGAATCTACTCTGGGGCCAACGTCCTGACTTTC.

Only a few counts were recorded for this clone. The chain joins TRBV6-5 to TRBJ2-2; a weak D match, TRBD2 (5 bases). Looked up from germline, CDR1 is MNHEY and CDR2 is SVGAGI. The CDR3 sequence is 15 residues long. The V gene lost 6 bases and the J gene lost 4 bases, with 15 bases spanning the gap. The CDR3 spells CASRLGPRGTGELFF. The CDR3 DNA reads TGTGCCAGCAGACTAGGGCCCCGGGGCACCGGGGAGCTGTTTTTT.

In regard to this clone: The same CDR3 can be traced to other DNA sequences in this sample. V usage is TRBV5-4 and J usage is TRBJ2-1; D not certain. The V end lost 0 bases, the J end lost 3 bases, and 4 bases lay between the germline ends. CDR1 SGHNT and CDR2 YYREEE come from the germline V gene (reference sequence). The CDR3 totals 13 residues. The CDR3 region is CASSLVSYNEQFF. In DNA, the CDR3 is TGTGCCAGCAGCTTGGTCAGCTACAATGAGCAGTTCTTC.

V usage is TRBV2 and J usage is TRBJ2-3, with TRBD1 matching over 8 bases. Germline V gene lookup returns CDR1 SNHLY and CDR2 FYNNEI. V dropped 4 bases and J dropped 2; count of bases not matched to a gene: 8. CDR3 size: 16 residues. CDR3 loop: CASSGAWTGPTDTQYF. DNA of the CDR3: TGTGCCAGCAGTGGCGCTTGGACAGGGCCCACAGATACGCAGTATTTT.

The chain employs TRBV5-1 and TRBJ1-1; maybe TRBD1 (5 bases). The CDR3 has 16 amino acids. Deletions cut 0 bases from V and 2 bases from J, with 14 bases between. Germline V gene lookup returns CDR1 SGHRS and CDR2 YFSETQ. The CDR3 is CASSLGGALVNTEAFF. CDR3 DNA: TGCGCCAGCAGCTTGGGTGGGGCTTTGGTTAACACTGAAGCTTTCTTT.

This clone was seen only a few times. The chain joins TRBV10-3 to TRBJ2-7, with D maybe TRBD2 (7 bases). The CDR3 totals 12 residues. Germline CDR1 and CDR2: ENHRY and SYGVKD. Trimming stripped 8 bases from V and 4 bases from J, with 12 bases between. The CDR3 region has the DNA TGTGCCATCCGCGGGGGCGGGTACGAGCAGTACTTC. As protein: CAIRGGGYEQYF.

This chain connects TRBV7-3 to TRBJ2-1, with D perhaps TRBD1 (5 bases). The CDR3 is made up of 15 amino acids. The V gene's germline CDR1 is SGHTA and CDR2 FQGTGA. The ends were cut back, 3 bases at V and 8 bases at J, with 17 bases in the middle. The CDR3 coding sequence is TGTGCCAGCAGCTTTCTGGGCACCATCAGGGATGAGCAGTTCTTC. This sequence encodes CASSFLGTIRDEQFF.

The chain has TRBV18 and TRBJ2-1, with D possibly matching TRBD2 (6 bases). Germline-derived CDR1 and CDR2 are KGHSH and LQKENI. V was pared by 5 bases and J by 4 bases, with 18 bases between. CDR3 length: 16 amino acids. The CDR3: CASSATDFAGYNEQFF. CDR3 DNA sequence: TGTGCCAGCTCAGCAACGGACTTTGCGGGGTACAATGAGCAGTTCTTC.

The table lists this clone with a few counts. This sequence joins TRBV4-3 and TRBJ2-1; D gene unclear. CDR3 length: 15 residues. V lost 6 bases to trimming and J lost 8 bases, with 20 bases between them. Germline loops: CDR1 LGHNA, CDR2 YSLEER. CDR3 residues: CASSANYAEFYEQFF. The CDR3 nucleotides read TGCGCCAGCAGTGCCAATTACGCTGAGTTCTATGAGCAGTTCTTC.

This clone was counted between two and nine times. The chain has TRBV7-2 and TRBJ2-4, with D hard to call. Trimming cost V 0 bases and J 1 base, with 10 bases left between them. The CDR3 consists of 16 residues. The germline CDR1 and CDR2 sequences are SGHTA and FQGNSA. CDR3 loop: CASSLAASGAKNIQYF. The CDR3 DNA reads as TGTGCCAGCAGCTTAGCGGCTAGTGGGGCCAAAAACATTCAGTACTTC.

This clone has only a few counts. The rearrangement joins TRBV4-1 to TRBJ2-5; unclear D gene. Trimming took off 1 base at V and 4 bases at J, with 10 bases between the two ends. The CDR3 is 14 residues long. Per germline, CDR1 MGHRA and CDR2 YSYEKL. The DNA of the CDR3 is TGCGCCAGCAGCCAAGCTCGCCTTCGAGAGACCCAGTACTTC. This sequence encodes CASSQARLRETQYF.

The gene calls are TRBV30 and TRBJ1-2, with no clear D. V dropped 0 bases and J dropped 4 bases, with 15 bases sitting between them. The CDR3 is 15 amino acids. In germline, CDR1 is GTSNPN, CDR2 SVGIG (reference sequence). CDR3 in amino acids: CAWSVRNTLRYGYTF. The CDR3 DNA reads TGTGCCTGGAGTGTACGAAACACTTTGCGCTATGGCTACACCTTC.

This chain connects TRBV30 to TRBJ1-5; the match to TRBD1 covers 7 bases. Germline-derived CDR1 and CDR2 are GTSNPN and SVGIG (reference sequence). J gave up 2 bases and V 3 bases, and 10 bases lay outside the gene matches. The CDR3 covers 16 residues. The CDR3 region has the DNA TGTGCCTGGAGGGAGAGAGACGGGACAGGCAATCAGCCCCAGCATTTT. Translating gives CAWRERDGTGNQPQHF.

This chain connects TRBV6-1 to TRBJ2-1; the match to TRBD2 covers 14 bases. Unmatched junction bases numbered 3, after V lost 4 bases and J lost 13 bases. This CDR3 is built from 13 residues. Per the germline V gene, CDR1 is MNHNS and CDR2 is SASEGT. CDR3 sequence reads: CASSGTSGGTQFF. CDR3 nucleotide sequence: TGTGCCAGCAGTGGGACTAGCGGGGGGACCCAGTTCTTC.

This chain links TRBV27 with TRBJ2-4; D uncertain. Germline CDR1 reads MNHEY; CDR2 reads SMNVEV (reference sequence). Trimming removed 3 bases from V and 0 bases from J, with 3 bases in between. The CDR3 has 13 residues. CDR3 nucleotides: TGTGCCAGCAGTTTCGGAGCCAAAAACATTCAGTACTTC. Translating it yields CASSFGAKNIQYF.

The chain joins TRBV30 to TRBJ1-4, with 8 bases aligning to TRBD1. There are 12 residues in the CDR3. CDR1 and CDR2 from the germline V gene are GTSNPN and SVGIG (reference sequence). The V segment lost 7 bases and the J segment 7 bases; nucleotides outside the gene matches: 5. The CDR3 nucleotides are TGTGCCTTTGACAGGGGAGGTGAAAAACTGTTTTTT. Translation: CAFDRGGEKLFF.

This clone has a handful of counts. This specimen includes other DNA sequences encoding the same CDR3. The chain is built from TRBV28 and TRBJ2-6; 7 nucleotides line up with TRBD1. The CDR3 covers 14 residues. Per germline, CDR1 MDHEN and CDR2 SYDVKM. V lost 6 bases, J lost 4 bases, and 3 bases stayed unmatched. DNA for the CDR3: TGTGCCAGCAGCAGGGGGTCCGGGGCCAACGTCCTGACTTTC. Amino acid sequence: CASSRGSGANVLTF.